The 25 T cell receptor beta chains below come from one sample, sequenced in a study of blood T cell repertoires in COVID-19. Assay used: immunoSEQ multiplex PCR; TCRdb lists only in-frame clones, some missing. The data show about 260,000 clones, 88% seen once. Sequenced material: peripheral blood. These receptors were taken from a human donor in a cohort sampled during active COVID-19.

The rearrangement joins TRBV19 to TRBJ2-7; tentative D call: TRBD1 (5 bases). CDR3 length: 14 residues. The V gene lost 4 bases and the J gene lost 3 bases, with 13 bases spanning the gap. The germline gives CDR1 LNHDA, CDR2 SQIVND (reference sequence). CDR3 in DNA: TGTGCCAGTAGTAGAAAAGGGGAATACTACGAGCAGTACTTC. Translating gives CASSRKGEYYEQYF.

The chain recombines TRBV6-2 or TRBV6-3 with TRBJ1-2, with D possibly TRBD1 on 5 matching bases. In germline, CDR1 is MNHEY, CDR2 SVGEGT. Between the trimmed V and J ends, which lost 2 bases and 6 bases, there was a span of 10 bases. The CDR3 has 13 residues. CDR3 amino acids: CASSYGSGDGYTF. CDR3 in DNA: TGTGCCAGCAGTTACGGTTCGGGGGATGGCTACACCTTC.

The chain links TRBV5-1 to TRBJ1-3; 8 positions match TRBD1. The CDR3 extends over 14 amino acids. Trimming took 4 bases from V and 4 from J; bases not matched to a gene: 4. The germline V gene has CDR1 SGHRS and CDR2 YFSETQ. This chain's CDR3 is CASSRTGNGNTIYF. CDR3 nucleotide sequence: TGCGCCAGCAGCCGGACAGGGAACGGAAACACCATATATTTT.

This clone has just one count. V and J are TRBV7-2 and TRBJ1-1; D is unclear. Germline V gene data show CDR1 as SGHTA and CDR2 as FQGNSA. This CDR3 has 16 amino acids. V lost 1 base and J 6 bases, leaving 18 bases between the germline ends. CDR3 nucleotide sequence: TGTGCCAGCAGCTTAGGGAAACAGCGGCCTAGGGCTGAAGCTTTCTTT. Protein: CASSLGKQRPRAEAFF.

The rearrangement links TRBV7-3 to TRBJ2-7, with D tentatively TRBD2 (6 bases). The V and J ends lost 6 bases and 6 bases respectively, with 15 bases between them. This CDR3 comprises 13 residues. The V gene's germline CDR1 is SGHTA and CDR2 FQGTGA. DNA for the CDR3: TGTGCCAGCAGATCGGGAGCCGAGGGCGAGCAGTACTTC. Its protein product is CASRSGAEGEQYF.

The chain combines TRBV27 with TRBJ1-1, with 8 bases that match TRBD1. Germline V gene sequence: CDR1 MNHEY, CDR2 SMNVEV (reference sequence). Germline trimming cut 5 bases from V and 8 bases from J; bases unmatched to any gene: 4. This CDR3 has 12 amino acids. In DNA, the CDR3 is TGTGCCAGCAGTCCGCGGGACAGGGAAGCTTTCTTT. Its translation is CASSPRDREAFF.

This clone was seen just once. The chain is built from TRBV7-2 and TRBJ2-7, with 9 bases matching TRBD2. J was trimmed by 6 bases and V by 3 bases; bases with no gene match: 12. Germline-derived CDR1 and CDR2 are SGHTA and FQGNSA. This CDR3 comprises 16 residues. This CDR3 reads CASSFIGGLASSEQYF. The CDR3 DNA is TGTGCCAGCAGCTTTATAGGGGGACTAGCTTCTTCCGAGCAGTACTTC.

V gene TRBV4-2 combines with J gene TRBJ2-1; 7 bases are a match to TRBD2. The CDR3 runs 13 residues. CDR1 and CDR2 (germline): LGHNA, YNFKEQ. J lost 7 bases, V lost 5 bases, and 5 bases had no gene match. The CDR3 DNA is TGTGCCAGCAGCAGGACTAGTTCGAATGAGCAGTTCTTC. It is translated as CASSRTSSNEQFF.

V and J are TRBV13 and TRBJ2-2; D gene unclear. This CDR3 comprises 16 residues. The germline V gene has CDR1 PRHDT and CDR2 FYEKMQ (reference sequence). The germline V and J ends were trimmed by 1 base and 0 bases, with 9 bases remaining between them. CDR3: CASSLVLVANTGELFF. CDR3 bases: TGTGCCAGCAGCTTAGTCTTGGTAGCGAACACCGGGGAGCTGTTTTTT.

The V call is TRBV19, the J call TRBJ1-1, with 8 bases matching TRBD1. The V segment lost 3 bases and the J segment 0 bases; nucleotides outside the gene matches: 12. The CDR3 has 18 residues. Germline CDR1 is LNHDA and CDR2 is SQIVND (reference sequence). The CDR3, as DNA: TGTGCCAGTAGTATTATAACGATGACAGGGGAGGTGAACACTGAAGCTTTCTTT. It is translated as CASSIITMTGEVNTEAFF.

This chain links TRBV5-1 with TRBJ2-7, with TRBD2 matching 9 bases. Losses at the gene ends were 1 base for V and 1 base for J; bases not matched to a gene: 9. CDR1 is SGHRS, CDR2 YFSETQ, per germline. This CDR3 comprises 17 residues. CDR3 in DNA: TGCGCCAGCAGCTTGTCCGTGTGGACTAGCGTTTCCTACGAGCAGTACTTC. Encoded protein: CASSLSVWTSVSYEQYF. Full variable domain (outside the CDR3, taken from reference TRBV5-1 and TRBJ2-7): KAGVTQTPRYLIKTRGQQVTLSCSPISGHRSVSWYQQTPGQGLQFLFEYFSETQRNKGNFPGRFSGRQFSNSRSEMNVSTLELGDSALYLCASSLSVWTSVSYEQYFGPGTRLTVT.

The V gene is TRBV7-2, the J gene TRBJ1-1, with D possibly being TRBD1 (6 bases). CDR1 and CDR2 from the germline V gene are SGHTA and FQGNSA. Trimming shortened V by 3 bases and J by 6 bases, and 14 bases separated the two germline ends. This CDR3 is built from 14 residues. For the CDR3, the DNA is TGTGCCAGCAGCTTTGAGGGCAGGGGAGCTGAAGCTTTCTTT. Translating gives CASSFEGRGAEAFF. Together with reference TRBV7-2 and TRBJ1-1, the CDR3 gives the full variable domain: GAGVSQSPSNKVTEKGKDVELRCDPISGHTALYWYRQSLGQGLEFLIYFQGNSAPDKSGLPSDRFSAERTGGSVSTLTIQRTQQEDSAVYLCASSFEGRGAEAFFGQGTRLTVV.

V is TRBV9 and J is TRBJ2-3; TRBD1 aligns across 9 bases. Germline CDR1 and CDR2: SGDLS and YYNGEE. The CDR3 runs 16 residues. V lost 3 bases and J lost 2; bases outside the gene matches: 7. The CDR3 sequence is CASSAPGQGYTDTQYF. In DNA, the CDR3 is TGTGCCAGCAGCGCTCCGGGACAGGGTTACACAGATACGCAGTATTTT.

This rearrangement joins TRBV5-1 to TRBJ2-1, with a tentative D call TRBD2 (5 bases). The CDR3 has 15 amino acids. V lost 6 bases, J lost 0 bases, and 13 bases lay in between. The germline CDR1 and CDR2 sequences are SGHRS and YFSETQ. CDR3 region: CASKRTASSYNEQFF. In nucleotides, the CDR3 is TGCGCCAGCAAGCGGACGGCGAGCTCCTACAATGAGCAGTTCTTC.

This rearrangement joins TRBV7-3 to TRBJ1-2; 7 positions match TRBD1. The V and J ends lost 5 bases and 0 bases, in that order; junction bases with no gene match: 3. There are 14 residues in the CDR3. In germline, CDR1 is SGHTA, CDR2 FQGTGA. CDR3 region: CASSPGGANYGYTF. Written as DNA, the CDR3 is TGTGCCAGCAGCCCAGGGGGAGCTAACTATGGCTACACCTTC.

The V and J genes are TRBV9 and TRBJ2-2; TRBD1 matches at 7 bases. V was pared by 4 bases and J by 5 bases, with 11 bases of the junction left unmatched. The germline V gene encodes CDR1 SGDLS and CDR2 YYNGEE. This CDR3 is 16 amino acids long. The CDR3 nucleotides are TGTGCCAGCAGCCAAACGACAGGGTTGAGGACCGGGGAGCTGTTTTTT. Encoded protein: CASSQTTGLRTGELFF.

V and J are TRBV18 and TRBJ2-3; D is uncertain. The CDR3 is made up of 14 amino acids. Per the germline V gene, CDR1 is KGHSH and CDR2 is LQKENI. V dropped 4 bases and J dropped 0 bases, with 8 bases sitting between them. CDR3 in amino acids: CASSLYSSTDTQYF. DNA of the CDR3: TGTGCCAGCTCACTATATTCTAGCACAGATACGCAGTATTTT.

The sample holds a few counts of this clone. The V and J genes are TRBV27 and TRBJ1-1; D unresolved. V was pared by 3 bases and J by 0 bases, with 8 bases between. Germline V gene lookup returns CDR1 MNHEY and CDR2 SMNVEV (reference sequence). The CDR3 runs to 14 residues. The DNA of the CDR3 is TGTGCCAGCAGTTTCGGGATCGTGAACACTGAAGCTTTCTTT. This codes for CASSFGIVNTEAFF.

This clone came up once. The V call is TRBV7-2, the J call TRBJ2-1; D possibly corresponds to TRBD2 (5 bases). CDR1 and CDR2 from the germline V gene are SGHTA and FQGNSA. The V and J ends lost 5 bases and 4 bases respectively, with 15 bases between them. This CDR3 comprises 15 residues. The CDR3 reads CASSPQSGGYNEQFF. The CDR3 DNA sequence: TGTGCCAGCAGCCCACAGAGCGGAGGATACAATGAGCAGTTCTTC.

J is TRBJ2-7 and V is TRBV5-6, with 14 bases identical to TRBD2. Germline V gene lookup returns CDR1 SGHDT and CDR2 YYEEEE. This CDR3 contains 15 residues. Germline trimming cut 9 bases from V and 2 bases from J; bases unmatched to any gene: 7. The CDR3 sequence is CATNRLAGGPYEQYF. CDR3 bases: TGTGCCACCAACAGACTAGCGGGAGGGCCCTACGAGCAGTACTTC.

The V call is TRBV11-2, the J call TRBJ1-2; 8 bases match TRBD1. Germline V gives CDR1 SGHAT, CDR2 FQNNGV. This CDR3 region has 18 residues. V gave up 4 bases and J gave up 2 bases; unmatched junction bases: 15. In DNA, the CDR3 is TGTGCCAGCAGCTCCCGTAGCCAGACAGGGGCCTTAAACTATGGCTACACCTTC. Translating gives CASSSRSQTGALNYGYTF.

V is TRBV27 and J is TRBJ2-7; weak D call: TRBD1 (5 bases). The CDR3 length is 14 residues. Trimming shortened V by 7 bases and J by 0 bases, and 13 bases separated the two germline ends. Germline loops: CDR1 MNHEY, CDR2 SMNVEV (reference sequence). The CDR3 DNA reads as TGTGCCAGCAACCGACAGAGTAGCTCCTACGAGCAGTACTTC. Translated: CASNRQSSSYEQYF.

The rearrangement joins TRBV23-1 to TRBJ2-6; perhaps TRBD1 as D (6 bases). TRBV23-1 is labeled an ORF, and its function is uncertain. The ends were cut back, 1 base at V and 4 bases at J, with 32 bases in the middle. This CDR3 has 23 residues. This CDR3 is CASSQFTGFKTFLPTLGANVLTF. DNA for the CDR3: TGCGCCAGCAGTCAATTTACAGGGTTCAAAACTTTCCTACCGACTCTGGGGGCCAACGTCCTGACTTTC.

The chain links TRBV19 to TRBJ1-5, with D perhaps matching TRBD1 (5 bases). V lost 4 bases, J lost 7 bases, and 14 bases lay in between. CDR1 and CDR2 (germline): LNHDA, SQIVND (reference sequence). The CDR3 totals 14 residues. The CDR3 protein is CASSSQGLGQPQHF. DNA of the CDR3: TGTGCCAGTAGTAGTCAGGGTTTAGGACAGCCCCAGCATTTT. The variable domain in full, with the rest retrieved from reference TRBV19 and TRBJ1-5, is DGGITQSPKYLFRKEGQNVTLSCEQNLNHDAMYWYRQDPGQGLRLIYYSQIVNDFQKGDIAEGYSVSREKKESFPLTVTSAQKNPTAFYLCASSSQGLGQPQHFGDGTRLSIL.

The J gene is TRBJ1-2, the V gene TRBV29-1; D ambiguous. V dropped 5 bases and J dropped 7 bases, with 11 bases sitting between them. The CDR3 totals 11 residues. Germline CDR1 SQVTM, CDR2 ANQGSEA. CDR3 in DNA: TGCAGCGTTCCCCGAACGAGTGGCTACACCTTC. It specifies CSVPRTSGYTF.